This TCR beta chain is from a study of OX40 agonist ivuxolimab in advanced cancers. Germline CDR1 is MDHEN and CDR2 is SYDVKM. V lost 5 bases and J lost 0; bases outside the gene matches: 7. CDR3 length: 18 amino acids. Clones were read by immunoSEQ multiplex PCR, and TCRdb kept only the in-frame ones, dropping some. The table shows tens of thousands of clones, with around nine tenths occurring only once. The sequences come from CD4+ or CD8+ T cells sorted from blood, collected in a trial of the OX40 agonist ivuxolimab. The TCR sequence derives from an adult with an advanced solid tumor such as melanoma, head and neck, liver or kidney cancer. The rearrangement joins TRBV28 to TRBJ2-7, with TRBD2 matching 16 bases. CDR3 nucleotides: TGTGCCAGCAGTCCGGGACTAGCGGGAGGGAAATTCTCCTACGAGCAGTACTTC. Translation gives CASSPGLAGGKFSYEQYF.